Here is one T cell receptor (beta chain) with its context. This sample was included in a study of blood T cell repertoires in COVID-19. Study information: Donors in the United States, Italy and Spain gave samples during acute or convalescent COVID-19.

Participants spanned ages about 18 to 89 years and resided in roughly 22 US areas. No more than 2 weeks before study entry, exposed participants had met a case of COVID-19. Between the trimmed V and J ends, which lost 2 bases and 0 bases, there was a span of 14 bases. CDR3 size: 17 residues. Germline CDR1 and CDR2: SGHAT and FQNNGV. This table comes from immunoSEQ multiplex PCR, and its TCRdb copy is limited to in-frame clones, with some not included. The sample consists of hundreds of thousands of clones, under 90% of them appearing once. This receptor was taken from a woman aged 50 to 65 who had been exposed to COVID-19. Source material: PBMCs or T cells enriched from blood (not recorded which). This rearrangement joins TRBV11-2 to TRBJ1-3, with a possible D match to TRBD1 (6 bases). The CDR3 DNA follows: TGTGCCAGCAGCTTATGGGGAAGGACAGCCTCTGGAAACACCATATATTTT. It translates to CASSLWGRTASGNTIYF.